Listed below are T cell receptor beta chains from one sample, sequenced in a study of T-cell reconstitution after alpha-beta-depleted transplantation in children. MiXCR, applied by TCRdb to the PCR reads, yields one record per CDR3 protein. The sample has about 170,000 distinct CDR3 sequences; approximately 10% are singletons. The sequencing used PBMCs, collected before TCRalphabeta/CD19-depleted stem cell transplant. These receptors came from a boy aged 2 to 10 with acute myeloid leukemia, due to receive a stem cell transplant. CDR3s include the opening cysteine and the closing phenylalanine or tryptophan. Fields, in order: V gene, D gene, clone size, J gene, CDR3 protein, CDR3 DNA. D genes are given only for firm matches. Size is stated for part of the rows, as once, few or many counts, or as a class when the clone is expanded.

v_gene: TRBV12-3/TRBV12-4
d_gene: TRBD1
abundance: many
j_gene: TRBJ1-1
CDR3aa: CASSPAGTGATEAFF
CDR3nt: TGTGCCAGCAGTCCCGCCGGGACAGGGGCCACTGAAGCTTTCTTT

v_gene: TRBV3-1
d_gene: TRBD2
abundance: many
j_gene: TRBJ2-5
CDR3aa: CASSQIGGREETQYF
CDR3nt: TGTGCCAGCAGCCAAATAGGCGGGAGGGAAGAGACCCAGTACTTC

v_gene: TRBV5-1
d_gene: -
abundance: many
j_gene: TRBJ1-6
CDR3aa: CASRPGTLIYNSPLHF
CDR3nt: TGCGCCAGCAGACCCGGGACATTAATCTATAATTCACCCCTCCACTTT

v_gene: TRBV5-1
d_gene: -
abundance: many
j_gene: TRBJ2-3
CDR3aa: CASSTGLSTTDTQYF
CDR3nt: TGCGCCAGCAGCACCGGACTATCAACCACAGATACGCAGTATTTT

v_gene: TRBV7-9
d_gene: TRBD2
abundance: -
j_gene: TRBJ2-1
CDR3aa: CASSLARPAGDQFF
CDR3nt: TGTGCCAGCAGCTTAGCGCGTCCAGCGGGAGATCAGTTCTTC

v_gene: TRBV6-4
d_gene: -
abundance: many
j_gene: TRBJ2-3
CDR3aa: CASSDGGGVGTDTQYF
CDR3nt: TGTGCCAGCAGTGACGGAGGGGGAGTCGGAACAGATACGCAGTATTTT

v_gene: TRBV6-1
d_gene: TRBD2
abundance: many
j_gene: TRBJ2-3
CDR3aa: CASVDSGRFGWADTQYF
CDR3nt: TGTGCCAGCGTCGATAGCGGGAGGTTCGGATGGGCAGATACGCAGTATTTT

v_gene: TRBV3-1
d_gene: -
abundance: many
j_gene: TRBJ2-2
CDR3aa: CASSQPAAGTGELFF
CDR3nt: TGTGCCAGCAGCCAACCGGCCGCGGGAACCGGGGAGCTGTTTTTT

v_gene: TRBV6-2/TRBV6-3
d_gene: -
abundance: many
j_gene: TRBJ2-1
CDR3aa: CASRTGWEQFF
CDR3nt: TGTGCCAGCAGAACAGGGTGGGAGCAGTTCTTC

v_gene: TRBV14
d_gene: TRBD2
abundance: -
j_gene: TRBJ2-1
CDR3aa: CASSLRTSGVQIHNEQFF
CDR3nt: TGTGCCAGCAGCCTCAGGACTAGCGGGGTTCAAATTCACAATGAGCAGTTCTTC

v_gene: TRBV20-1
d_gene: -
abundance: many
j_gene: TRBJ1-1
CDR3aa: CSARDGGQAMNTEAFF
CDR3nt: TGCAGTGCTAGAGATGGGGGTCAAGCTATGAACACTGAAGCTTTCTTT

v_gene: TRBV5-1
d_gene: TRBD2
abundance: many
j_gene: TRBJ2-1
CDR3aa: CASSLDPSGYNEQFF
CDR3nt: TGCGCCAGCAGCTTGGACCCTAGCGGATACAATGAGCAGTTCTTC

v_gene: TRBV30
d_gene: -
abundance: -
j_gene: TRBJ2-5
CDR3aa: CAAILGGGTQYF
CDR3nt: TGTGCCGCCATTCTTGGGGGGGGCACCCAGTACTTC

v_gene: TRBV12-3/TRBV12-4
d_gene: TRBD1
abundance: many
j_gene: TRBJ2-1
CDR3aa: CASSPGQGLYNEQFF
CDR3nt: TGTGCCAGCAGTCCGGGACAGGGGCTCTACAATGAGCAGTTCTTC

v_gene: TRBV7-3
d_gene: -
abundance: many
j_gene: TRBJ2-3
CDR3aa: CASSLAETGEGTPTDTQYF
CDR3nt: TGTGCCAGCAGCTTAGCTGAAACGGGAGAGGGGACCCCCACAGATACGCAGTATTTT

v_gene: TRBV14
d_gene: TRBD1
abundance: many
j_gene: TRBJ1-1
CDR3aa: CASSPNRGGAFF
CDR3nt: TGTGCCAGCAGCCCAAACAGGGGGGGAGCTTTCTTT

v_gene: TRBV12-3/TRBV12-4
d_gene: -
abundance: many
j_gene: TRBJ2-3
CDR3aa: CASSLSSRHTDTQYF
CDR3nt: TGTGCCAGCAGTTTGAGTAGCCGACACACAGATACGCAGTATTTT

v_gene: TRBV12-3/TRBV12-4
d_gene: -
abundance: many
j_gene: TRBJ2-4
CDR3aa: CASSLVGPWENIQYF
CDR3nt: TGTGCCAGCAGTTTAGTCGGTCCCTGGGAAAACATTCAGTACTTC

v_gene: TRBV12-3/TRBV12-4
d_gene: -
abundance: many
j_gene: TRBJ1-3
CDR3aa: CASTLSLGTIYF
CDR3nt: TGTGCCAGCACCCTTTCCCTCGGGACCATATATTTT

v_gene: TRBV12-3/TRBV12-4
d_gene: TRBD1
abundance: many
j_gene: TRBJ2-3
CDR3aa: CASRTGSRTDTQYF
CDR3nt: TGTGCCAGCAGGACAGGGTCGAGGACAGATACGCAGTATTTT

v_gene: TRBV6-1
d_gene: -
abundance: many
j_gene: TRBJ1-4
CDR3aa: CASSLRLETNEKLFF
CDR3nt: TGTGCCAGCAGTCTGCGACTCGAAACTAATGAAAAACTGTTTTTT

v_gene: TRBV20-1
d_gene: -
abundance: few
j_gene: TRBJ1-1
CDR3aa: CSARNGGGTEAFF
CDR3nt: TGCAGTGCTAGAAACGGGGGGGGGACTGAAGCTTTCTTT

v_gene: TRBV12-3/TRBV12-4
d_gene: -
abundance: many
j_gene: TRBJ2-2
CDR3aa: CASRATGRGELFF
CDR3nt: TGTGCCAGCAGAGCCACAGGGCGGGGGGAGCTGTTTTTT

v_gene: TRBV5-6
d_gene: -
abundance: many
j_gene: TRBJ2-5
CDR3aa: CASSLVAAGETQYF
CDR3nt: TGTGCCAGCAGCCTGGTCGCGGCGGGAGAGACCCAGTACTTC

v_gene: TRBV7-3
d_gene: TRBD2
abundance: many
j_gene: TRBJ2-5
CDR3aa: CASRPNKISGVVQETQYF
CDR3nt: TGTGCCAGCAGACCGAACAAAATTAGCGGGGTGGTCCAAGAGACCCAGTACTTC

v_gene: TRBV4-1
d_gene: TRBD1
abundance: many
j_gene: TRBJ1-1
CDR3aa: CASSRRWDRDTEAFF
CDR3nt: TGCGCCAGCAGCCGACGTTGGGACAGGGATACTGAAGCTTTCTTT

v_gene: TRBV29-1
d_gene: -
abundance: many
j_gene: TRBJ1-1
CDR3aa: CSVEDLRAEAFF
CDR3nt: TGCAGCGTTGAAGATCTGAGGGCTGAAGCTTTCTTT

v_gene: TRBV19
d_gene: -
abundance: -
j_gene: TRBJ2-7
CDR3aa: CASSGPGQSTFPYEQYF
CDR3nt: TGTGCCAGTAGTGGTCCCGGACAGTCCACATTCCCCTACGAGCAGTACTTC

v_gene: TRBV5-1
d_gene: TRBD1
abundance: many
j_gene: TRBJ2-7
CDR3aa: CASSLEGTDSYEQYF
CDR3nt: TGCGCCAGCAGCTTGGAGGGGACAGACTCCTACGAGCAGTACTTC

v_gene: TRBV28
d_gene: -
abundance: many
j_gene: TRBJ2-5
CDR3aa: CASNVPPQETQYF
CDR3nt: TGTGCCAGCAATGTCCCACCCCAAGAGACCCAGTACTTC

v_gene: TRBV18
d_gene: TRBD2
abundance: many
j_gene: TRBJ2-7
CDR3aa: CASSPITSGTHEQYF
CDR3nt: TGTGCCAGCTCACCAATTACTAGCGGGACCCACGAGCAGTACTTC

v_gene: TRBV20-1
d_gene: TRBD2
abundance: many
j_gene: TRBJ2-3
CDR3aa: CSVAGGPWSTDTQYF
CDR3nt: TGCAGTGTGGCGGGGGGCCCCTGGAGTACAGATACGCAGTATTTT

v_gene: TRBV2
d_gene: -
abundance: -
j_gene: TRBJ2-3
CDR3aa: CASSDRFTITDTQYF
CDR3nt: TGTGCCAGCAGTGATCGTTTTACTATCACAGATACGCAGTATTTT

v_gene: TRBV20-1
d_gene: -
abundance: -
j_gene: TRBJ2-1
CDR3aa: CSALTGSIHTEQFF
CDR3nt: TGCAGTGCCCTAACCGGGTCGATTCACACGGAGCAGTTCTTC

v_gene: TRBV9
d_gene: -
abundance: many
j_gene: TRBJ1-6
CDR3aa: CASSDRTEKDSPLHF
CDR3nt: TGTGCCAGCAGCGATCGGACGGAGAAGGATTCACCCCTCCACTTT

v_gene: TRBV20-1
d_gene: TRBD2
abundance: many
j_gene: TRBJ2-1
CDR3aa: CSARLMILALNEQFF
CDR3nt: TGCAGTGCTAGACTGATGATACTAGCGCTCAATGAGCAGTTCTTC

v_gene: TRBV7-9
d_gene: TRBD1
abundance: once
j_gene: TRBJ2-2
CDR3aa: CASSPNPGQGFAGELFF
CDR3nt: TGTGCCAGCAGCCCGAACCCGGGACAGGGGTTTGCCGGGGAGCTGTTTTTT

v_gene: TRBV5-5
d_gene: -
abundance: -
j_gene: TRBJ2-1
CDR3aa: CASSLEAINEQFF
CDR3nt: TGTGCCAGCAGCTTGGAGGCAATCAATGAGCAGTTCTTC

v_gene: TRBV24-1
d_gene: TRBD2
abundance: many
j_gene: TRBJ2-5
CDR3aa: CATSDPGGRQETQYF
CDR3nt: TGTGCCACCAGTGACCCGGGAGGGCGGCAAGAGACCCAGTACTTC

v_gene: TRBV20-1
d_gene: -
abundance: many
j_gene: TRBJ1-2
CDR3aa: CSAYRTDYGYTF
CDR3nt: TGCAGTGCTTACCGGACTGACTATGGCTACACCTTC

v_gene: TRBV6-1
d_gene: -
abundance: -
j_gene: TRBJ2-7
CDR3aa: CASSLKRVSYEQYF
CDR3nt: TGTGCCAGCAGTTTGAAGCGCGTCTCCTACGAGCAGTACTTC